The 13 T cell receptor beta chains in this list originate from one sample, sequenced in a study of T cell changes during pregnancy in multiple sclerosis. Profiled with immunoSEQ multiplex PCR; TCRdb holds only in-frame clones, not every one. Among tens of thousands of clones listed, about 88% were seen once. The sample here was CD8+ T cells from peripheral blood mononuclear cells, taken before pregnancy. These receptors originate from a female donor with multiple sclerosis, enrolled in a pregnancy study.

The chain joins TRBV6-1 to TRBJ2-1; D may be TRBD2 (6 bases). Germline CDR1 reads MNHNS; CDR2 reads SASEGT. The germline V and J ends were trimmed by 7 bases and 9 bases, with 16 bases remaining between them. The CDR3 runs 13 residues. Here the CDR3 DNA reads TGTGCCAGCACCCCTCTACGCGGGGCTGAGCAGTTCTTC. This encodes CASTPLRGAEQFF.

CDR3 sequence (DNA): TGTGCCACCCAATTCACAGGGGATTACGAGCAGTACTTC. This translates into CATQFTGDYEQYF. The chain joins TRBV15 to TRBJ2-7, with TRBD1 identical over 7 bases. This CDR3 has 13 residues. V gave up 8 bases and J gave up 4 bases; unmatched junction bases: 8. Per germline, CDR1 LNHNV and CDR2 YYDKDF (reference sequence).

The rearrangement joins TRBV11-2 to TRBJ2-7; D is possibly TRBD1 (6 bases). CDR1 is SGHAT and CDR2 is FQNNGV in the germline V gene. The CDR3 has 16 residues. V was trimmed by 2 bases and J by 2 bases, leaving 16 bases between them. DNA of the CDR3: TGTGCCAGCAGCTTACCCCGGGACACCGAAACCTACGAGCAGTACTTC. Translated: CASSLPRDTETYEQYF.

This clone occurred a few times. The chain employs TRBV4-3 and TRBJ1-5; 8 bases agree with TRBD1. From germline, CDR1 is LGHNA and CDR2 YSLEER. The CDR3 length is 15 residues. The V gene end was trimmed by 4 bases and the J gene end by 4 bases; junction bases not matched to a gene: 6. CDR3 sequence reads: CASSLKQGGNQPQHF. The DNA of the CDR3 is TGCGCCAGCAGCCTTAAACAGGGGGGGAATCAGCCCCAGCATTTT.

This chain uses TRBV9 with TRBJ1-3; the D is unclear. Germline V gene sequence: CDR1 SGDLS, CDR2 YYNGEE. The CDR3 is 14 residues long. The V end lost 0 bases, the J end lost 0 bases, and 4 bases lay between the germline ends. CDR3 loop: CASSVDSSGNTIYF. CDR3 in DNA: TGTGCCAGCAGCGTAGACAGCTCTGGAAACACCATATATTTT.

The CDR3 coding sequence is TGCGCCAGCAGCCAAGATGGGGGGGCTAGCTACGAGCAGTACTTC. Its translation is CASSQDGGASYEQYF. This rearrangement joins TRBV4-1 to TRBJ2-7, with D possibly being TRBD2 (7 bases). V was shortened by 0 bases and J by 3 bases, with 12 bases between the two germline ends. The length of the CDR3 is 15 residues. Per germline, CDR1 MGHRA and CDR2 YSYEKL.

CDR3 sequence (DNA): TGCGCCAGCAGCCAAGACTCCCAGGGTGTGCCGTACGAGCAGTACTTC. Translating it yields CASSQDSQGVPYEQYF. The rearrangement links TRBV4-3 to TRBJ2-7; perhaps TRBD1 as D (5 bases). The V end was cut by 0 bases, the J end by 4 bases, with 16 bases between. Germline V lookup: CDR1 LGHNA, CDR2 YSLEER. The CDR3 is made up of 16 amino acids.

The sample holds a few counts of this clone. CDR3 DNA: TGCGCCAGCAGTGAGGCGGGACAGGGGGCGAAGGCCAAAAACATTCAGTACTTC. Its protein is CASSEAGQGAKAKNIQYF. The J gene is TRBJ2-4, the V gene TRBV10-1; 12 nucleotides align to TRBD1. The CDR3 runs 18 residues. V lost 2 bases, J lost 1 base, and 6 bases stayed unmatched. Looked up from germline, CDR1 is WNHNN and CDR2 is SYGVQD (reference sequence).

The V call is TRBV29-1, the J call TRBJ1-3; D might be TRBD1 (5 bases). Germline V gene sequence: CDR1 SQVTM, CDR2 ANQGSEA. There are 14 residues in the CDR3. The V and J ends lost 7 bases and 0 bases respectively, with 13 bases between them. The CDR3 DNA sequence: TGCAGCGCGGTCGGGGGGGACTCTGGAAACACCATATATTTT. Translation: CSAVGGDSGNTIYF. The variable domain in full, completed from reference TRBV29-1 and TRBJ1-3, reads SAVISQKPSRDICQRGTSLTIQCQVDSQVTMMFWYRQQPGQSLTLIATANQGSEATYESGFVIDKFPISRPNLTFSTLTVSNMSPEDSSIYLCSAVGGDSGNTIYFGEGSWLTVV.

The CDR3 sequence: CASTGTGTNEQFF. The CDR3 coding sequence is TGTGCCAGCACGGGGACAGGAACAAATGAGCAGTTCTTC. This chain connects TRBV27 to TRBJ2-1; 8 bases map to TRBD1. The CDR3 spans 13 residues. V lost 7 bases and J lost 7; bases outside the gene matches: 6. Per germline, CDR1 MNHEY and CDR2 SMNVEV (reference sequence).

V and J are TRBV27 and TRBJ2-7; D might be TRBD2 (7 bases). With 2 bases removed from V and 6 bases from J, the gap between germline ends came to 14 bases. The CDR3 extends over 14 amino acids. The germline gives CDR1 MNHEY, CDR2 SMNVEV (reference sequence). The CDR3 bases are TGTGCCAGCAGTTTAGCGGGGGCGTCAAGCGAGCAGTACTTC. Its protein product is CASSLAGASSEQYF.

DNA for the CDR3: TGTGCCAGCAGTTACCCGGCGGGGCAGCCCCAGCATTTT. Its translation is CASSYPAGQPQHF. The V gene is TRBV6-6, the J gene TRBJ1-5, with D unresolved. Germline V lookup: CDR1 MNHNY, CDR2 SVGAGI (reference sequence). The CDR3 runs to 13 residues. V lost 2 bases, J lost 7 bases, and 9 bases lay in between.

The V and J genes are TRBV29-1 and TRBJ2-6; D is possibly TRBD2 (6 bases). CDR3 length: 15 amino acids. Deletions cut 6 bases from V and 1 base from J, with 13 bases between. Per the germline V gene, CDR1 is SQVTM and CDR2 is ANQGSEA. In DNA, the CDR3 is TGCAGCGTGGCCGGGGGATCATCTGGGGCCAACGTCCTGACTTTC. It encodes CSVAGGSSGANVLTF.